This T cell receptor (beta chain) was recorded in a study of blood T cells in healthy people across ages. J gave up 0 bases and V 2 bases, and 2 bases lay outside the gene matches. The CDR3 is 15 amino acids. Germline V gene data show CDR1 as MNHEY and CDR2 as SVGEGT. It was with a sample-barcoded 5' primer and a J-beta primer mix that a second PCR of roughly 6 to 11 cycles was run. TCRdb re-called the 5' RACE reads with MiXCR, one entry per CDR3 protein. The sample has around 900,000 distinct CDR3 sequences, approximately 50% seen once; the top ten hold about a fifth. This clonotype appeared once. Its antigen is not identified. The donors, all healthy, were Caucasians living in Russia, aged roughly 6 to 90. Study-level results: There was no known CMV status for donors, so expanded clonotype changes were possibly confounded.

The chain is built from TRBV6-2 or TRBV6-3 and TRBJ2-3; TRBD2 matches at 7 bases. This TCR was recovered from a woman aged 60 to 75 in good health. Sequenced sample: blood. The DNA of the CDR3 is TGTGCCAGCAGTTACCAGCGGGGAAGCACAGATACGCAGTATTTT. It encodes CASSYQRGSTDTQYF.